What follows are 29 T cell receptor beta chains derived from one specimen sequenced in a study of blood T cell repertoires in COVID-19. TCRdb's copy holds only in-frame clones and misses some; the assay was immunoSEQ multiplex PCR. The top ten clones hold 4% to 4.5% of a sample with under 200,000 clones, 70% to 90% of them seen once. The sample consisted of PBMCs or T cells enriched from blood (not recorded which). The receptor set was obtained from a woman between 45 and 60 years old who had recovered from COVID-19.

This clone was counted between two and nine times. The chain employs TRBV4-1 and TRBJ1-1; no clear D. The V gene lost 2 bases and the J gene lost 10 bases, with 26 bases spanning the gap. The germline V gene has CDR1 MGHRA and CDR2 YSYEKL. The CDR3 loop spans 17 amino acids. CDR3: CASSQWEGGVTTSGAFF. For the CDR3, the DNA is TGCGCCAGCAGCCAATGGGAGGGCGGGGTTACCACCTCAGGAGCTTTCTTT.

The chain is built from TRBV9 and TRBJ2-2; the match to TRBD2 covers 7 bases. Germline CDR1 SGDLS, CDR2 YYNGEE. This CDR3 comprises 14 residues. The V gene end was trimmed by 6 bases and the J gene end by 7 bases; junction bases not matched to a gene: 9. CDR3 protein: CASTRTRLGGELFF. The CDR3 DNA reads as TGTGCCAGCACCAGGACTAGACTTGGCGGGGAGCTGTTTTTT.

The chain links TRBV19 to TRBJ2-3; D may be TRBD2 (5 bases). V was clipped by 10 bases and J by 1 base, with 12 bases between them. The CDR3 is 13 amino acids. CDR1 and CDR2 from the germline V gene are LNHDA and SQIVND (reference sequence). In DNA, the CDR3 is TGTGCCACCCAGGCGGGCGGCACAGATACGCAGTATTTT. It specifies CATQAGGTDTQYF.

The sample holds a few counts of this clone. CDR3: CASSADRSYGYTF. CDR3 DNA sequence: TGTGCCAGCAGTGCCGACAGGAGCTATGGCTACACCTTC. The chain joins TRBV28 to TRBJ1-2; TRBD1 might be the D (6 bases). Germline CDR1 and CDR2: MDHEN and SYDVKM. The CDR3 sequence is 13 residues long. V was cut by 5 bases and J by 4 bases, with 11 bases left in between.

V usage is TRBV5-1 and J usage is TRBJ1-1; TRBD1 agrees at 10 bases. The J segment lost 2 bases and the V segment lost 4 bases, leaving 2 bases of the junction unmatched. Germline V lookup: CDR1 SGHRS, CDR2 YFSETQ. This CDR3 region has 14 residues. CDR3 coding DNA: TGCGCCAGCAGCCGGGACAGGGGCAACACTGAAGCTTTCTTT. Encoded protein: CASSRDRGNTEAFF.

CDR3 DNA: TGTGCCAGCAGTTCAGAACAAGAGACCCAGTACTTC. Translating it yields CASSSEQETQYF. The rearrangement uses TRBV2 and TRBJ2-5; unclear D gene. The CDR3 has 12 residues. Germline V gene lookup returns CDR1 SNHLY and CDR2 FYNNEI. V gave up 5 bases and J gave up 2 bases, with 6 bases separating them.

The chain carries TRBV24-1 and TRBJ2-4; 12 nucleotides match TRBD2. Trimming removed 3 bases from V and 7 bases from J; junction bases left unmatched: 0. CDR1 is KGHDR, CDR2 SFDVKD, per germline. The CDR3 is made up of 14 amino acids. The CDR3 loop is CATSDTSGGNIQYF. The CDR3 DNA is TGTGCCACCAGTGATACTAGCGGGGGGAACATTCAGTACTTC.

This rearrangement joins TRBV12-3 or TRBV12-4 to TRBJ1-2, with a weak D call TRBD1 (6 bases). Trimming cost V 4 bases and J 7 bases, with 13 bases left between them. This CDR3 spans 13 amino acids. The CDR3 DNA sequence: TGTGCCAGCAGTTCCTACGGACAGCCTGGCTACACCTTC. Protein: CASSSYGQPGYTF.

J is TRBJ2-3 and V is TRBV24-1; 9 bases map to TRBD1. The V segment lost 9 bases and the J segment 3 bases; nucleotides outside the gene matches: 12. This CDR3 has 16 residues. In germline, CDR1 is KGHDR, CDR2 SFDVKD. CDR3 sequence reads: CATPNKGQGLTDTQYF. CDR3 nucleotides: TGTGCCACCCCTAATAAAGGACAGGGGTTGACAGATACGCAGTATTTT.

The J gene is TRBJ2-1, the V gene TRBV6-5; 9 bases align to TRBD2. CDR1 and CDR2 (germline): MNHEY, SVGAGI. The CDR3 spans 15 residues. After removal of 2 bases from V and 7 bases from J, the junction contained 6 bases not matched to a gene. The CDR3 reads CASSYRGAGGNEQFF. The CDR3 DNA sequence: TGTGCCAGCAGTTACCGGGGAGCGGGGGGAAATGAGCAGTTCTTC.

This clone has ten or more counts. V usage is TRBV2 and J usage is TRBJ1-4; D remains ambiguous. Germline V CDR1 and CDR2: SNHLY, FYNNEI. This CDR3 contains 15 residues. Trimming removed 6 bases at V and 8 bases at J, with 19 bases between. The CDR3 loop is CASSPRRGGEEKLFF. The CDR3 region has the DNA TGTGCCAGCAGCCCACGGCGGGGTGGAGAAGAAAAACTGTTTTTT.

The rearrangement uses TRBV11-3 and TRBJ2-7; D is possibly TRBD1 (5 bases). CDR1 and CDR2 from the germline V gene are SGHNT and YENEEA. Deletions cut 5 bases from V and 1 base from J, with 15 bases between. This CDR3 spans 15 amino acids. The CDR3 nucleotides read TGTGCCAGCAGCACCCCGACAGAACCATCCTACGAGCAGTACGTC. It codes for CASSTPTEPSYEQYV.

This chain joins TRBV30 and TRBJ2-5, with D perhaps TRBD2 (6 bases). Between the trimmed V and J ends, which lost 3 bases and 5 bases, there was a span of 13 bases. The CDR3 loop spans 13 amino acids. Germline CDR1 reads GTSNPN; CDR2 reads SVGIG (reference sequence). The CDR3 sequence: CAWREGPRETQYF. The DNA of the CDR3 is TGTGCCTGGAGGGAGGGACCCCGCGAGACCCAGTACTTC.

The rearrangement uses TRBV6-5 and TRBJ2-5; 9 bases are a match to TRBD1. The CDR3 has 15 amino acids. J was trimmed by 4 bases and V by 3 bases; bases with no gene match: 6. Germline lookup yields CDR1 MNHEY and CDR2 SVGAGI. In DNA form, the CDR3 reads TGTGCCAGCAGTTATCCAGGACAGGGGTTAGAGACCCAGTACTTC. Amino acid sequence: CASSYPGQGLETQYF.

The rearrangement uses TRBV20-1 and TRBJ2-7; D call uncertain. The CDR3 loop spans 16 amino acids. With 3 bases removed from V and 2 bases from J, the gap between germline ends came to 20 bases. The germline CDR1 and CDR2 sequences are DFQATT and SNEGSKA (reference sequence). Written as DNA, the CDR3 is TGCAGTGCTAGTAAAGCAGGCCGAATGCGAGCCTACGAGCAGTACGTC. Its protein product is CSASKAGRMRAYEQYV.

The chain combines TRBV11-3 with TRBJ2-7; 9 positions agree with TRBD1. The germline V gene has CDR1 SGHNT and CDR2 YENEEA. The CDR3 runs 15 residues. V gave up 4 bases and J gave up 0 bases; unmatched junction bases: 4. The CDR3 here is CASSSGTGSSYEQYV. The CDR3, as DNA: TGTGCCAGCAGCTCCGGGACAGGGAGCTCCTACGAGCAGTACGTC.

This chain joins TRBV6-5 and TRBJ1-1, with a possible D match to TRBD1 (6 bases). The CDR3 contains 14 residues. V shed 2 bases and J shed 5 bases, with 12 bases lying between them. Per germline, CDR1 MNHEY and CDR2 SVGAGI. CDR3 sequence (DNA): TGTGCCAGCAGTTACGATGGGGGCAGGACTGAAGCTTTCTTT. Encoded protein: CASSYDGGRTEAFF.

The chain links TRBV29-1 to TRBJ1-1; tentatively, D is TRBD1 (5 bases). The V and J ends lost 7 bases and 4 bases respectively, with 16 bases between them. Germline CDR1 and CDR2: SQVTM and ANQGSEA. The CDR3 has 13 amino acids. CDR3 amino acids: CSGTSGTRTEAFF. Written as DNA, the CDR3 is TGCAGCGGGACTTCGGGGACTCGCACTGAAGCTTTCTTT.

This clone was picked up one time. The rearrangement links TRBV7-8 to TRBJ2-1; TRBD2 might be the D (6 bases). Trimming cost V 4 bases and J 7 bases, with 17 bases left between them. The length of the CDR3 is 15 residues. CDR1 and CDR2 (germline): SGHVS, FQNEAQ. The CDR3 spells CASSSTLAGENEQFF. The CDR3 nucleotides are TGTGCCAGCAGCTCGACACTAGCCGGGGAGAATGAGCAGTTCTTC.

This chain connects TRBV29-1 to TRBJ1-1, with D uncertain. This CDR3 spans 10 amino acids. With 6 bases removed from V and 8 bases from J, the gap between germline ends came to 10 bases. Germline CDR1 and CDR2: SQVTM and ANQGSEA. CDR3 in amino acids: CSVAEQEAFF. CDR3 coding DNA: TGCAGCGTCGCCGAACAGGAAGCTTTCTTT.

The gene calls are TRBV21-1 and TRBJ2-7; the table gives TRBD2 as D, unverified against the DNA. TRBV21-1 counts as a pseudogene. The CDR3 loop spans 20 amino acids. The CDR3 DNA follows: TGTGCCAGCAGCAAGGGGCCCCCGAGGCGGGAGGGCTGCCTCCTCGACGAGCAGTACGTC. Encoded protein: CASSKGPPRREGCLLDEQYV.

V usage is TRBV4-1 and J usage is TRBJ2-3, with D possibly matching TRBD2 (5 bases). CDR3 length: 16 residues. In germline, CDR1 is MGHRA, CDR2 YSYEKL. V was cut by 3 bases and J by 6 bases, with 19 bases left in between. The CDR3 here is CASSHLGSGLRDTQYF. In nucleotides, the CDR3 is TGCGCCAGCAGCCACCTAGGGAGCGGCCTCAGGGATACGCAGTATTTT.

This chain joins TRBV6-1 and TRBJ2-2, with a possible D match to TRBD1 (6 bases). The germline V gene has CDR1 MNHNS and CDR2 SASEGT. V shed 5 bases and J shed 2 bases, with 9 bases lying between them. The CDR3 covers 14 residues. This chain's CDR3 is CASSFGTNTGELFF. CDR3 bases: TGTGCCAGCAGTTTCGGGACAAACACCGGGGAGCTGTTTTTT.

J is TRBJ1-5 and V is TRBV2, with a tentative D call TRBD1 (5 bases). The germline CDR1 and CDR2 sequences are SNHLY and FYNNEI. Trimming took off 6 bases at V and 6 bases at J, with 12 bases between the two ends. CDR3 length equals 13 residues. The CDR3 region has the DNA TGTGCCAGCAGAGCGGGGGGGGGTCAGCCCCAGCATTTT. Protein sequence: CASRAGGGQPQHF.

This rearrangement joins TRBV5-1 to TRBJ2-1; D may be TRBD2 (6 bases). The CDR3 contains 15 residues. The V gene lost 0 bases and the J gene lost 2 bases, with 9 bases spanning the gap. CDR1 and CDR2 (germline): SGHRS, YFSETQ. CDR3 loop: CASSLATGAYNEQFF. The CDR3 coding sequence is TGCGCCAGCAGCTTGGCTACGGGGGCCTACAATGAGCAGTTCTTC.

The count of this clone is one. Here the CDR3 DNA reads TGCGCCAGCAGCGAACAGGGGAAGGATGGCTACACCTTC. Translation: CASSEQGKDGYTF. The chain recombines TRBV5-1 with TRBJ1-2, with 7 positions matching TRBD1. Germline V gene lookup returns CDR1 SGHRS and CDR2 YFSETQ. The V and J ends lost 4 bases and 6 bases, in that order; junction bases with no gene match: 6. The CDR3 has 13 residues.

This clone was counted many times. This same CDR3 is encoded by further DNA sequences in the sample. V is TRBV4-1 and J is TRBJ1-1; D perhaps matches TRBD1 (6 bases). Trimming took off 0 bases at V and 1 base at J, with 6 bases between the two ends. This CDR3 contains 14 residues. Per the germline V gene, CDR1 is MGHRA and CDR2 is YSYEKL. For the CDR3, the DNA is TGCGCCAGCAGCCAAGAAGGGGGGAACACTGAAGCTTTCTTT. Translating gives CASSQEGGNTEAFF.

The V call is TRBV30, the J call TRBJ1-6; D remains unclear. The CDR3 is made up of 15 amino acids. Germline assignment: CDR1 GTSNPN and CDR2 SVGIG (reference sequence). V was shortened by 8 bases and J by 0 bases, with 14 bases between the two germline ends. The CDR3 DNA follows: TGTGCCGCAAGACTTTCCAGCTCCTATAATTCACCCCTCCACTTT. Translated, it gives CAARLSSSYNSPLHF.

The J gene is TRBJ2-6, the V gene TRBV7-9, with D perhaps matching TRBD1 (6 bases). Germline assignment: CDR1 SEHNR and CDR2 FQNEAQ (reference sequence). This CDR3 contains 14 residues. Trimming took off 11 bases at V and 0 bases at J, with 11 bases between the two ends. In DNA form, the CDR3 reads TGTGCCGGCCAACAGGGCTCTGGGGCCAACGTCCTGACTTTC. Amino acids: CAGQQGSGANVLTF.